These 14 T cell receptor beta chains came from one sample sequenced in a study of radiotherapy plus CTLA-4 blockade in lung cancer. Only in-frame clones appear in the TCRdb table, and some are missing; sequencing was by immunoSEQ multiplex PCR. The profile covers about 31,000 clones, with around 73% appearing a single time and around 7.5% taken by the ten largest. The sample consisted of peripheral blood, taken from a patient treated with radiotherapy plus ipilimumab. The receptor source for this set is a human donor with non-small cell lung cancer who had stable disease on radiotherapy plus ipilimumab.

V usage is TRBV28 and J usage is TRBJ1-5; D is unresolved. Germline V gene sequence: CDR1 MDHEN, CDR2 SYDVKM. Trimming took off 6 bases at V and 0 bases at J, with 15 bases between the two ends. The CDR3 has 16 residues. The CDR3 spells CASRPADGFSNQPQHF. The CDR3 DNA is TGTGCCAGCAGACCCGCCGACGGATTTAGCAATCAGCCCCAGCATTTT.

The V and J genes are TRBV2 and TRBJ1-2; 7 nucleotides align to TRBD1. This CDR3 region has 17 residues. In germline, CDR1 is SNHLY, CDR2 FYNNEI. The V segment lost 4 bases and the J segment 0 bases; nucleotides outside the gene matches: 11. The CDR3 bases are TGTGCCAGCAGTGGGTACTTAACAGGGGTTCCTAACTATGGCTACACCTTC. Encoded protein: CASSGYLTGVPNYGYTF.

The count of this clone is one. V gene TRBV10-2 combines with J gene TRBJ2-1; maybe TRBD2 (7 bases). Germline V gene lookup returns CDR1 WSHSY and CDR2 SAAADI. Trimming pared 1 base from V and 6 bases from J, leaving 13 bases between. The CDR3 has 15 residues. The CDR3 sequence: CASSELGGPSNEQFF. Here the CDR3 DNA reads TGCGCCAGCAGTGAGTTGGGGGGGCCCAGCAATGAGCAGTTCTTC.

The CDR3 protein is CASSLEYATEAFF. DNA of the CDR3: TGCGCCAGCAGCCTAGAGTACGCCACTGAAGCTTTCTTT. This rearrangement joins TRBV5-1 to TRBJ1-1; D remains ambiguous. CDR1 SGHRS and CDR2 YFSETQ come from the germline V gene. The CDR3 contains 13 residues. The V gene lost 4 bases and the J gene lost 4 bases, with 11 bases spanning the gap.

The count of this clone is one. J is TRBJ2-2 and V is TRBV7-8; 8 positions agree with TRBD2. The V and J ends lost 0 bases and 4 bases, in that order; junction bases with no gene match: 7. Germline V gene data show CDR1 as SGHVS and CDR2 as FQNEAQ. CDR3 size: 17 residues. In DNA, the CDR3 is TGTGCCAGCAGCTTAGCGAGGACTAGCTTGGGCACCGGGGAGCTGTTTTTT. Protein product: CASSLARTSLGTGELFF.

This clone occurred once. The chain employs TRBV25-1 and TRBJ1-6; D not certain. V lost 7 bases and J lost 0, with 10 bases in between. Germline V CDR1 and CDR2: MGHDK, SYGVNS. The length of the CDR3 is 15 residues. The CDR3 loop reads CASNSFSSYNSPLHF. DNA of the CDR3: TGTGCCAGCAACAGTTTCAGCTCCTATAATTCACCCCTCCACTTT.

V gene TRBV30 combines with J gene TRBJ1-2; the D gene is possibly TRBD1 (6 bases). Trimming took off 2 bases at V and 5 bases at J, with 12 bases between the two ends. Germline assignment: CDR1 GTSNPN and CDR2 SVGIG (reference sequence). The CDR3 is made up of 13 amino acids. As DNA, the CDR3 is TGTGCCTGGAGTACAGGGTATGGGTATGGCTACACCTTC. The encoded protein is CAWSTGYGYGYTF.

Notes on this clone: An end of the junction differs from the germline gene, which may be a read error. V usage is TRBV5-4 and J usage is TRBJ2-4; 10 nucleotides match TRBD1. The CDR3 is 14 residues long. The germline V gene has CDR1 SGHNT and CDR2 YYREEE (reference sequence). Here the CDR3 DNA reads TGTGCCAGCAGTTCTCAACGAAGTGGACAGGGGGGTAACTTC. Residues: CASSSQRSGQGGNF.

The chain combines TRBV30 with TRBJ1-2; the match to TRBD1 covers 7 bases. The CDR3 has 16 residues. Germline values: CDR1 GTSNPN, CDR2 SVGIG (reference sequence). V trimming: 3 bases; J trimming: 2 bases; junction bases outside the gene matches: 12. The CDR3: CAWSGLYRGPNYGYTF. The CDR3 nucleotides read TGTGCCTGGAGCGGACTTTACAGGGGCCCGAACTATGGCTACACCTTC.

The chain has TRBV28 and TRBJ1-6; possibly TRBD1 for D (5 bases). CDR1 is MDHEN and CDR2 is SYDVKM in the germline V gene. V gave up 7 bases and J gave up 9 bases, with 10 bases separating them. The CDR3 runs to 12 residues. The CDR3 bases are TGTGCCAGCAACCCCCAGGGTTCACCCCTCCACTTT. This encodes CASNPQGSPLHF.

The chain joins TRBV6-1 to TRBJ1-2; D possibly corresponds to TRBD1 (5 bases). The CDR3 is made up of 14 amino acids. In germline, CDR1 is MNHNS, CDR2 SASEGT. V shed 6 bases and J shed 3 bases, with 14 bases lying between them. CDR3 amino acids: CASSPGGAYYGYTF. CDR3 DNA: TGTGCCAGCAGCCCCGGAGGGGCCTACTATGGCTACACCTTC.

This clone is labeled medium-sized. The chain uses TRBV2 and TRBJ2-6; D is ambiguous. This CDR3 has 17 residues. Per germline, CDR1 SNHLY and CDR2 FYNNEI. The ends were cut back, 3 bases at V and 3 bases at J, with 15 bases in the middle. For the CDR3, the DNA is TGTGCCAGCAGTGACGTAGGCAGAACTTTTGGGGCCAACGTCCTGACTTTC. Amino acid sequence: CASSDVGRTFGANVLTF.

The V gene is TRBV7-9, the J gene TRBJ1-1; the D is unclear. The germline V gene has CDR1 SEHNR and CDR2 FQNEAQ (reference sequence). The V end was cut by 1 base, the J end by 1 base, with 4 bases between. This CDR3 contains 13 residues. DNA of the CDR3: TGTGCCAGCAGCTTAGGGGCGAACACTGAAGCTTTCTTT. This sequence encodes CASSLGANTEAFF.

This chain joins TRBV6-5 and TRBJ2-1; D is uncertain. CDR3 size: 11 residues. V lost 6 bases, J lost 8 bases, and 8 bases lay in between. Germline V lookup: CDR1 MNHEY, CDR2 SVGAGI. CDR3 sequence reads: CASSWFHEQFF. CDR3 nucleotides: TGTGCCAGCAGCTGGTTCCATGAGCAGTTCTTC.